The 24 T cell receptor beta chains reported below all come from one sample, sequenced in a study of blood T cells in healthy people across ages. Through a sample-barcoded 5' primer and a J-beta primer mix, a second PCR was run for about 6 to 12 cycles. TCRdb recomputed calls from the 5' RACE reads with MiXCR, one row per CDR3 protein. This table holds under 1 million distinct CDR3 sequences, 40% to 50% found once. Sequencing used blood. The receptors here all came from a man aged 60 to 75 in good health.

The chain carries TRBV15 and TRBJ2-7, with 8 positions matching TRBD1. Trimming at V came to 2 bases and at J to 0 bases, leaving 9 bases not matched to a gene. The germline V gene has CDR1 LNHNV and CDR2 YYDKDF (reference sequence). CDR3 length: 17 amino acids. Here the CDR3 DNA reads TGTGCCACCAGCAGAAGGTGGACAGGGATCAACTCCTACGAGCAGTACTTC. Its translation is CATSRRWTGINSYEQYF.

The chain uses TRBV4-1 and TRBJ2-5, with D possibly TRBD2 on 5 matching bases. Germline lookup yields CDR1 MGHRA and CDR2 YSYEKL. V lost 0 bases and J lost 5, with 10 bases in between. The CDR3 length is 14 residues. The CDR3 DNA reads as TGCGCCAGCAGCCAAGAAGAGGGATACGAGACCCAGTACTTC. It translates to CASSQEEGYETQYF.

The genes are TRBV7-7 and TRBJ2-1, with TRBD1 as a possible D gene (5 bases). V was clipped by 1 base and J by 8 bases, with 12 bases between them. CDR1 and CDR2 (germline): SSHAT, FNYEAQ (reference sequence). The CDR3 loop spans 14 amino acids. The CDR3 sequence: CASSLGTGEDEQFF. CDR3 sequence (DNA): TGTGCCAGCAGCTTAGGAACAGGAGAAGATGAGCAGTTCTTC.

The CDR3 DNA is TGTGCCAGCAGCCAAGTATTTATTGGGAACACTGAAGCTTTCTTT. Its protein product is CASSQVFIGNTEAFF. V usage is TRBV14 and J usage is TRBJ1-1; no definite D call. CDR3 length equals 15 residues. Germline V CDR1 and CDR2: SGHDN, FVKESK. Between the trimmed V and J ends, which lost 1 base and 1 base, there was a span of 10 bases. Drawing the rest from reference TRBV14 and TRBJ1-1, the complete variable domain is EAGVTQFPSHSVIEKGQTVTLRCDPISGHDNLYWYRRVMGKEIKFLLHFVKESKQDESGMPNNRFLAERTGGTYSTLKVQPAELEDSGVYFCASSQVFIGNTEAFFGQGTRLTVV.

This chain uses TRBV11-2 with TRBJ2-5; TRBD1 matches 9 bases. Germline CDR1 and CDR2: SGHAT and FQNNGV. V lost 4 bases and J lost 5; bases outside the gene matches: 8. The CDR3 totals 15 residues. The CDR3 sequence: CASSSNRGLGETQYF. The CDR3 bases are TGTGCCAGCAGCTCCAACAGGGGGCTGGGGGAGACCCAGTACTTC.

For this clonotype: Just one base apart from a much larger clone, this may be a read error. For the CDR3, the DNA is TGTGCCAGCAATTTTGGGACAGGGAACACTGAAGCTTTCTTT. It is translated as CASNFGTGNTEAFF. J is TRBJ1-1 and V is TRBV3-1; 8 nucleotides line up with TRBD1. Germline V CDR1 and CDR2: LGHDT, YNNKEL (reference sequence). CDR3 length: 14 residues. V was clipped by 7 bases and J by 1 base; unmatched bases: 5.

The chain employs TRBV7-9 and TRBJ1-1; D is uncertain. V gave up 5 bases and J gave up 6 bases, with 19 bases separating them. Germline V gives CDR1 SEHNR, CDR2 FQNEAQ (reference sequence). This CDR3 is 15 amino acids long. The CDR3 nucleotides read TGTGCCAGCAGCGTACGCCAGGCCAAGAGGGCTGAAGCTTTCTTT. Translated: CASSVRQAKRAEAFF.

This chain connects TRBV27 to TRBJ2-1; TRBD1 agrees at 11 bases. The V and J ends lost 5 bases and 7 bases, in that order; junction bases with no gene match: 7. This CDR3 has 15 amino acids. The V gene's germline CDR1 is MNHEY and CDR2 SMNVEV (reference sequence). The CDR3 DNA reads TGTGCCAGCAGTCCGGGGACAGGGGGTAAGAATGAGCAGTTCTTC. This sequence encodes CASSPGTGGKNEQFF.

This chain uses TRBV5-1 with TRBJ1-1; TRBD1 might be the D (5 bases). The CDR3 loop spans 15 amino acids. Per the germline V gene, CDR1 is SGHRS and CDR2 is YFSETQ. V lost 4 bases, J lost 1 base, and 14 bases lay in between. The CDR3 nucleotides read TGCGCCAGCAGCCTCCGGGGCGATCGGAACACTGAAGCTTTCTTT. Protein product: CASSLRGDRNTEAFF.

The rearrangement joins TRBV6-2 or TRBV6-3 to TRBJ1-5; the D gene is possibly TRBD1 (6 bases). This CDR3 has 14 amino acids. V lost 7 bases to trimming and J lost 1 base, with 11 bases between them. Germline CDR1 is MNHEY and CDR2 is SVGEGT. CDR3 residues: CASTWTASNQPQHF. In nucleotides, the CDR3 is TGTGCCAGCACTTGGACAGCAAGCAATCAGCCCCAGCATTTT.

The rearrangement joins TRBV10-1 to TRBJ2-2; 7 nucleotides match TRBD2. V trimming: 6 bases; J trimming: 3 bases; junction bases outside the gene matches: 10. The CDR3 totals 16 residues. Germline V gives CDR1 WNHNN, CDR2 SYGVQD (reference sequence). The CDR3, as DNA: TGCGCCAGCAGCCCGAACGGGGGGTGGGACACCGGGGAGCTGTTTTTT. Protein sequence: CASSPNGGWDTGELFF.

The V call is TRBV7-2, the J call TRBJ2-7; 10 nucleotides line up with TRBD2. The CDR3 sequence is 16 residues long. Trimming took 4 bases from V and 10 from J; bases not matched to a gene: 16. The V gene's germline CDR1 is SGHTA and CDR2 FQGNSA. CDR3: CASSYPQRGGAEIQYF. CDR3 nucleotide sequence: TGTGCCAGCAGCTATCCTCAGCGGGGGGGCGCGGAGATCCAGTACTTC.

The chain joins TRBV6-1 to TRBJ2-5; D may be TRBD1 (5 bases). The CDR3 is made up of 16 amino acids. The germline V gene has CDR1 MNHNS and CDR2 SASEGT. V was shortened by 3 bases and J by 5 bases, with 19 bases between the two germline ends. The CDR3 region has the DNA TGTGCCAGCAGTGAGGCCCAGGCAGGGATTGATGAGACCCAGTACTTC. Protein sequence: CASSEAQAGIDETQYF.

This clonotype was found a few times. The chain has TRBV29-1 and TRBJ1-2, with D tentatively TRBD1 (6 bases). V lost 5 bases and J lost 8, with 12 bases in between. Germline loops: CDR1 SQVTM, CDR2 ANQGSEA. The CDR3 loop spans 11 amino acids. The CDR3 here is CSVHGGHGYTF. In nucleotides, the CDR3 is TGCAGCGTTCACGGGGGCCACGGCTACACCTTC.

This clonotype has only a few counts. The chain links TRBV9 to TRBJ2-3, with 8 bases that match TRBD2. The germline V gene encodes CDR1 SGDLS and CDR2 YYNGEE. V dropped 4 bases and J dropped 1; count of bases not matched to a gene: 8. The CDR3 loop spans 16 amino acids. As DNA, the CDR3 is TGTGCCAGCAGCCCCGGGAGGGGGGGCGGCACAGATACGCAGTATTTT. Protein sequence: CASSPGRGGGTDTQYF.

This clonotype has more than one count but fewer than ten. The gene calls are TRBV30 and TRBJ1-2, with D unresolved. V was trimmed by 3 bases and J by 4 bases, leaving 12 bases between them. Germline CDR1 and CDR2: GTSNPN and SVGIG (reference sequence). CDR3 size: 13 residues. Here the CDR3 reads CAWRPNILYGYTF. CDR3 nucleotide sequence: TGTGCCTGGAGACCTAATATCCTCTATGGCTACACCTTC.

This clonotype was seen more than once but under ten times. The gene calls are TRBV7-9 and TRBJ2-5; 9 nucleotides agree with TRBD1. CDR1 and CDR2 (germline): SEHNR, FQNEAQ (reference sequence). The V and J ends lost 8 bases and 1 base, in that order; junction bases with no gene match: 5. This CDR3 is built from 14 residues. CDR3: CASSTGGIQETQYF. DNA of the CDR3: TGTGCCAGCTCGACAGGGGGGATCCAAGAGACCCAGTACTTC.

This clonotype came up a few times. The chain combines TRBV11-2 with TRBJ1-6; a weak D match, TRBD1 (5 bases). Trimming cost V 3 bases and J 6 bases, with 15 bases left between them. Per the germline V gene, CDR1 is SGHAT and CDR2 is FQNNGV. The CDR3 spans 16 residues. CDR3 coding DNA: TGTGCCAGCAGCTTGACAGACCTAGCTTCTAATTCACCCCTCCACTTT. This translates into CASSLTDLASNSPLHF.

This clonotype came up a few times. The chain uses TRBV20-1 and TRBJ2-7; TRBD2 matches at 8 bases. The germline V gene has CDR1 DFQATT and CDR2 SNEGSKA (reference sequence). With 6 bases clipped from V and 2 bases from J, the junction kept 15 bases outside the gene matches. The CDR3 consists of 16 residues. CDR3 sequence reads: CSAQTLAGQPPYEQYF. In DNA, the CDR3 is TGCAGTGCGCAGACCTTAGCGGGGCAACCCCCCTACGAGCAGTACTTC.

This clonotype was found once. The V call is TRBV11-2, the J call TRBJ2-1; D is possibly TRBD2 (5 bases). This CDR3 has 14 amino acids. The V end was cut by 5 bases, the J end by 8 bases, with 16 bases between. The germline CDR1 and CDR2 sequences are SGHAT and FQNNGV. CDR3 in DNA: TGTGCCAGCAGCCCAAACCTGCCGGGGTATGAGCAGTTCTTC. This gives the protein CASSPNLPGYEQFF.

The table lists this clonotype with a few counts. The CDR3 nucleotides read TGCGCCAGCAGCTTATCGACTAGCGGGGGTAATGAGCAGTTCTTC. This gives the protein CASSLSTSGGNEQFF. The V call is TRBV4-1, the J call TRBJ2-1; 12 bases fit TRBD2. Germline CDR1 MGHRA, CDR2 YSYEKL. The CDR3 has 15 amino acids. V trimming: 5 bases; J trimming: 7 bases; junction bases outside the gene matches: 6.

This clonotype has just a few counts. This rearrangement joins TRBV6-5 to TRBJ1-2; D is unclear. CDR1 is MNHEY and CDR2 is SVGAGI in the germline V gene. This CDR3 is built from 13 residues. V was trimmed by 2 bases and J by 8 bases, leaving 12 bases between them. This CDR3 is CASSYRQVGGYTF. In DNA form, the CDR3 reads TGTGCCAGCAGTTACAGGCAGGTCGGAGGCTACACCTTC.

The chain carries TRBV24-1 and TRBJ2-1, with TRBD2 as a possible D gene (6 bases). Germline V CDR1 and CDR2: KGHDR, SFDVKD. V lost 6 bases and J 6 bases, leaving 11 bases between the germline ends. This CDR3 is 13 amino acids long. In nucleotides, the CDR3 is TGTGCCACCAGTAGCGGGTCAACCAATGAGCAGTTCTTC. It encodes CATSSGSTNEQFF.

The chain recombines TRBV4-3 with TRBJ2-5, with 7 bases matching TRBD1. The J call could be wrong; TRBJ2-7 is a better fit for the DNA end. The CDR3 length is 17 residues. Germline V gene lookup returns CDR1 LGHNA and CDR2 YSLEER. The CDR3, as DNA: TGCGCCAGCAGCCAAGATGCGCTGACAGGGCTCACCTACGAGCAGTACTTC. This translates into CASSQDALTGLTYEQYF.